The 32 T cell receptor beta chains given below trace back to one sample, sequenced in a study of neurological immune-mediated disorders. TCRdb ran MiXCR on the 5' RACE reads and lists one entry per CDR3 protein. The profile covers more than 75,000 distinct CDR3 sequences, with around 4.6% appearing a single time and around 2.2% taken by the ten largest. Sample: PBMCs. The origin of the receptors is a woman younger than 45 with multiple sclerosis.

This clonotype appeared many times. This chain uses TRBV6-1 with TRBJ1-2; D not resolved. Germline CDR1 is MNHNS and CDR2 is SASEGT. Trimming left V 1 base short and J 8 bases short, with 11 bases between. The CDR3 has 13 residues. The CDR3 region is CASSEGLAVGYTF. As DNA, the CDR3 is TGTGCCAGCAGTGAAGGGTTGGCAGTCGGCTACACCTTC.

This clonotype was seen repeatedly, ten times or more. The chain couples TRBV20-1 to TRBJ2-7, with D maybe TRBD1 (5 bases). The CDR3 totals 12 residues. V gave up 5 bases and J gave up 2 bases, with 10 bases separating them. Germline V gene sequence: CDR1 DFQATT, CDR2 SNEGSKA (reference sequence). DNA of the CDR3: TGCAGTGCTTTGACGGACACCTACGAGCAGTACTTC. This gives the protein CSALTDTYEQYF.

Many counts were recorded for this clonotype. The chain uses TRBV6-5 and TRBJ2-6; D unclear. The germline V and J ends were trimmed by 4 bases and 4 bases, with 5 bases remaining between them. The CDR3 totals 13 residues. Germline V lookup: CDR1 MNHEY, CDR2 SVGAGI. The CDR3 is CASSLIGANVLTF. DNA for the CDR3: TGTGCCAGCAGTTTAATAGGGGCCAACGTCCTGACTTTC.

There are many counts of this clonotype. The chain joins TRBV29-1 to TRBJ1-1; D uncertain. Trimming stripped 6 bases from V and 1 base from J, with 9 bases between. The CDR3 consists of 12 residues. Per the germline V gene, CDR1 is SQVTM and CDR2 is ANQGSEA. The chain's CDR3 is CSVRHPNTEAFF. The DNA for the CDR3 is TGCAGCGTGAGACACCCGAACACTGAAGCTTTCTTT. The entire variable domain, with the rest obtained from reference TRBV29-1 and TRBJ1-1, is as follows: SAVISQKPSRDICQRGTSLTIQCQVDSQVTMMFWYRQQPGQSLTLIATANQGSEATYESGFVIDKFPISRPNLTFSTLTVSNMSPEDSSIYLCSVRHPNTEAFFGQGTRLTVV.

This clonotype has more than one count but fewer than ten. The V and J genes are TRBV10-3 and TRBJ2-7; 11 nucleotides align to TRBD1. The CDR3 covers 14 residues. V shed 6 bases and J 3 bases; nucleotides not matched to a gene: 4. CDR1 and CDR2 (germline): ENHRY, SYGVKD. CDR3 coding DNA: TGTGCCATCAGCCCGGGACAGGGGGGCTACGAGCAGTACTTC. Translating it yields CAISPGQGGYEQYF.

This clonotype appeared many times. The chain couples TRBV12-3 or TRBV12-4 to TRBJ1-1; D unresolved. V was pared by 3 bases and J by 0 bases, with 8 bases between. The CDR3 consists of 14 residues. The CDR3: CASSFRIMNTEAFF. The DNA of the CDR3 is TGTGCCAGCAGTTTCCGGATAATGAACACTGAAGCTTTCTTT.

This clonotype was detected ten times or more. V and J are TRBV28 and TRBJ2-1; 9 bases map to TRBD2. V gave up 6 bases and J gave up 0 bases; unmatched junction bases: 24. This CDR3 comprises 22 residues. Germline V gives CDR1 MDHEN, CDR2 SYDVKM. The CDR3 is CASSPNPLGSGRLSSSYNEQFF. DNA for the CDR3: TGTGCCAGCAGCCCTAACCCCTTGGGTAGCGGGAGATTGTCCAGCTCCTACAATGAGCAGTTCTTC.

This clonotype was found many times. V usage is TRBV5-1 and J usage is TRBJ1-2; D is possibly TRBD1 (5 bases). The CDR3 is made up of 13 amino acids. The ends were cut back, 4 bases at V and 5 bases at J, with 12 bases in the middle. Germline V gene data show CDR1 as SGHRS and CDR2 as YFSETQ. This CDR3 reads CASSVGAGYGYTF. The CDR3 DNA follows: TGCGCCAGCAGCGTTGGGGCCGGTTATGGCTACACCTTC.

The gene calls are TRBV7-9 and TRBJ1-2; tentatively, D is TRBD1 (5 bases). The germline V and J ends were trimmed by 6 bases and 4 bases, with 15 bases remaining between them. The CDR3 sequence is 14 residues long. Germline V gives CDR1 SEHNR, CDR2 FQNEAQ (reference sequence). CDR3 DNA sequence: TGTGCCAGCAGTGCGACCGGGACGGTCTATGGCTACACCTTC. Amino acids: CASSATGTVYGYTF.

The sample holds many counts of this clonotype. The chain joins TRBV29-1 to TRBJ1-4; D gene unclear. Trimming took off 6 bases at V and 4 bases at J, with 9 bases between the two ends. The CDR3 extends over 12 amino acids. Germline V gene data show CDR1 as SQVTM and CDR2 as ANQGSEA. CDR3 sequence: CSVATDNEKLFF. The CDR3 region has the DNA TGCAGCGTGGCCACCGATAATGAAAAACTGTTTTTT.

At least ten counts were recorded for this clonotype. The chain is built from TRBV20-1 and TRBJ2-7; D remains ambiguous. This CDR3 spans 12 amino acids. V gave up 0 bases and J gave up 6 bases, with 9 bases separating them. The germline CDR1 and CDR2 sequences are DFQATT and SNEGSKA (reference sequence). CDR3 DNA: TGCAGTGCTAGAGATCAGTACGTCGAGCAGTACTTC. It is translated as CSARDQYVEQYF.

This clonotype was found many times. The genes are TRBV5-1 and TRBJ2-7; D gene unclear. Trimming stripped 3 bases from V and 1 base from J, with 8 bases between. The germline V gene encodes CDR1 SGHRS and CDR2 YFSETQ. The CDR3 loop spans 13 amino acids. The CDR3 DNA is TGCGCCAGCAGCTCGGACGGGTCCTACGAGCAGTACGTC. Residues: CASSSDGSYEQYV.

The chain recombines TRBV20-1 with TRBJ2-7; TRBD2 agrees at 11 bases. Unmatched junction bases numbered 5, after V lost 7 bases and J lost 0 bases. This CDR3 contains 14 residues. The germline CDR1 and CDR2 sequences are DFQATT and SNEGSKA (reference sequence). The CDR3 DNA follows: TGCAGTGTACTAGCGGGAGTCAACTCCTACGAGCAGTACTTC. Protein: CSVLAGVNSYEQYF.

Details on this clonotype: Since a much larger clone is just one base distant, this may be a read error. This chain joins TRBV12-3 or TRBV12-4 and TRBJ1-1; 8 bases agree with TRBD1. The CDR3 runs to 15 residues. The trim removed 5 bases at V and 7 bases at J, leaving 12 bases unmatched. DNA of the CDR3: TGTGCCAGCAGTCAAGGACAGGGTTGGGATCTTGAAGCTTTCTTT. It yields the protein CASSQGQGWDLEAFF.

The sample holds many counts of this clonotype. The chain couples TRBV10-1 to TRBJ2-2; either TRBD1 or TRBD2 may fit D (5 bases each). Germline values: CDR1 WNHNN, CDR2 SYGVQD (reference sequence). CDR3 length equals 15 residues. With 7 bases removed from V and 1 base from J, the gap between germline ends came to 13 bases. The DNA of the CDR3 is TGCGCCAGCACTCCCGGGACGGTGAACACCGGGGAGCTGTTTTTT. It codes for CASTPGTVNTGELFF.

This clonotype was counted ten times or more. CDR3 in DNA: TGCAGTGCTAGAGGGGGCACAGCGGGGGGGCCCGGCGAGCAGTTCTTC. This encodes CSARGGTAGGPGEQFF. The rearrangement joins TRBV20-1 to TRBJ2-1; 10 bases line up with TRBD2. The CDR3 is 16 amino acids. With V trimmed by 1 base and J by 10 bases, 13 bases remained unmatched. Germline-derived CDR1 and CDR2 are DFQATT and SNEGSKA (reference sequence).

Many counts were recorded for this clonotype. The chain links TRBV24-1 to TRBJ2-1, with 13 bases aligning to TRBD2. Trimming removed 3 bases from V and 3 bases from J; junction bases left unmatched: 10. CDR1 is KGHDR, CDR2 SFDVKD, per germline. CDR3 length equals 19 residues. This CDR3 reads CATSDTGLAGEHNYNEQFF. CDR3 in DNA: TGTGCCACCAGTGATACTGGACTAGCGGGAGAACACAACTACAATGAGCAGTTCTTC.

This clonotype appeared many times. The CDR3 region is CSARQQGVEAFF. The CDR3 nucleotides are TGCAGTGCTAGACAACAGGGGGTCGAAGCTTTCTTT. J is TRBJ1-1 and V is TRBV20-1, with 8 bases identical to TRBD1. V lost 2 bases to trimming and J lost 8 bases; unmatched junction nucleotides: 4. Germline CDR1 reads DFQATT; CDR2 reads SNEGSKA (reference sequence). The CDR3 covers 12 residues.

This clonotype was seen at least ten times. This CDR3 reads CSALKDANQPQHF. CDR3 DNA sequence: TGCAGTGCCCTTAAGGACGCTAATCAGCCCCAGCATTTT. The chain employs TRBV20-1 and TRBJ1-5, with unresolved D. CDR1 is DFQATT and CDR2 is SNEGSKA in the germline V gene (reference sequence). There are 13 residues in the CDR3. V lost 6 bases and J lost 4, with 13 bases in between.

In its sample, this clonotype was seen many times. The rearrangement uses TRBV5-1 and TRBJ1-4, with TRBD1 identical over 8 bases. The junction had 16 bases not matched to a gene; V was cut back by 2 bases and J by 4 bases. CDR3 length: 19 amino acids. Germline lookup yields CDR1 SGHRS and CDR2 YFSETQ. CDR3 bases: TGCGCCAGCAGCTTATCGAAAAGGACAGGGAAGGGGTATAATGAAAAACTGTTTTTT. Its protein product is CASSLSKRTGKGYNEKLFF.

This clonotype turned up a few times. This rearrangement joins TRBV12-3 or TRBV12-4 to TRBJ2-3, with a tentative D call TRBD2 (5 bases). The germline V and J ends were trimmed by 6 bases and 3 bases, with 7 bases remaining between them. The CDR3 is 12 amino acids. The CDR3, as DNA: TGTGCCAGCAGGGAGGTGACAGATACGCAGTATTTT. This gives the protein CASREVTDTQYF.

This clonotype was picked up many times. This chain links TRBV20-1 with TRBJ2-4, with a weak D call TRBD1 (6 bases). V lost 2 bases and J 2 bases, leaving 16 bases between the germline ends. CDR3 length equals 16 residues. Germline V CDR1 and CDR2: DFQATT, SNEGSKA (reference sequence). CDR3: CSARTGFGAPKNIQYF. The CDR3 DNA follows: TGCAGTGCTAGAACAGGGTTTGGAGCCCCCAAAAACATTCAGTACTTC.

This clonotype has ten or more counts. V is TRBV29-1 and J is TRBJ2-3; D could derive from TRBD1 or TRBD2 (5 bases each). CDR3 length: 14 residues. The germline gives CDR1 SQVTM, CDR2 ANQGSEA. Trimming pared 7 bases from V and 2 bases from J, leaving 16 bases between. CDR3 coding DNA: TGCAGCGCCCCCGGGACGGATTTCACAGATACGCAGTATTTT. It specifies CSAPGTDFTDTQYF.

The sample holds many counts of this clonotype. The CDR3 region has the DNA TGTGCCAGCAGTCGGACCGGCCCCTACGAGCAGTACTTC. Its protein is CASSRTGPYEQYF. The chain links TRBV12-3 or TRBV12-4 to TRBJ2-7; D is unclear. The length of the CDR3 is 13 residues. V lost 5 bases to trimming and J lost 2 bases, with 10 bases between them.

This clonotype was counted many times. V is TRBV19 and J is TRBJ1-2; 9 bases are a match to TRBD1. The ends lost 4 bases at V and 10 bases at J; junction bases unmatched: 7. The CDR3 contains 13 residues. Germline loops: CDR1 LNHDA, CDR2 SQIVND (reference sequence). The CDR3 protein is CASSTGQGNDYTF. The CDR3 DNA follows: TGTGCCAGTAGTACCGGACAGGGGAATGACTACACCTTC.

As for this clonotype: This may be a read error, as it is one base from a much larger clone. V is TRBV28 and J is TRBJ1-1; a possible D gene is TRBD1 (5 bases). The CDR3 runs 15 residues. CDR1 and CDR2 from the germline V gene are MDHEN and SYDVKM. The CDR3 reads CANSLGGQVWTEAFF. The DNA of the CDR3 is TGTGCCAACAGTTTGGGGGGTCAAGTATGGACTGAAGCTTTCTTT.

Many counts were recorded for this clonotype. J is TRBJ1-4 and V is TRBV20-1; 7 positions match TRBD1. Germline V lookup: CDR1 DFQATT, CDR2 SNEGSKA (reference sequence). The V segment lost 3 bases and the J segment 4 bases; nucleotides outside the gene matches: 8. The CDR3 spans 15 residues. The CDR3: CSASTSGGGNEKLFF. CDR3 in DNA: TGCAGTGCTAGTACATCAGGGGGGGGTAATGAAAAACTGTTTTTT.

This clonotype was counted many times. The chain employs TRBV7-6 and TRBJ2-1, with no clear D. The germline CDR1 and CDR2 sequences are SGHVS and FNYEAQ. The CDR3 covers 18 residues. V lost 1 base and J 1 base, leaving 17 bases between the germline ends. This chain's CDR3 is CASSLVEEGHGSYNEQFF. The CDR3, as DNA: TGTGCCAGCAGCTTAGTAGAAGAAGGCCACGGGTCCTACAATGAGCAGTTCTTC.

This chain links TRBV30 with TRBJ2-2; D remains unclear. The germline V gene has CDR1 GTSNPN and CDR2 SVGIG (reference sequence). The V end was cut by 5 bases, the J end by 6 bases, with 7 bases between. This CDR3 spans 11 amino acids. CDR3 nucleotides: TGTGCCTGGGGAACTTCCGGGGAGCTGTTTTTT. Protein: CAWGTSGELFF.

The CDR3 loop is CATETGTGLSYNEQFF. The CDR3 DNA sequence: TGTGCCACCGAGACCGGGACAGGGCTCTCCTACAATGAGCAGTTCTTC. J is TRBJ2-1 and V is TRBV24-1; 9 bases are shared with TRBD1. Germline trimming cut 9 bases from V and 0 bases from J; bases unmatched to any gene: 8. The CDR3 runs to 16 residues. Germline CDR1 reads KGHDR; CDR2 reads SFDVKD.

This clonotype was counted many times. V usage is TRBV20-1 and J usage is TRBJ2-7, with TRBD1 as a possible D gene (5 bases). This CDR3 is 16 amino acids long. CDR1 is DFQATT, CDR2 SNEGSKA, per germline (reference sequence). V lost 0 bases and J 4 bases, leaving 19 bases between the germline ends. The CDR3 bases are TGCAGTGCTAGAGATGACTCCCGCCAGGGATATTACGAGCAGTACTTC. Amino acid sequence: CSARDDSRQGYYEQYF.

Many counts were recorded for this clonotype. The V call is TRBV20-1, the J call TRBJ2-5; 11 bases fit TRBD1. J gave up 8 bases and V 3 bases, and 5 bases lay outside the gene matches. There are 13 residues in the CDR3. The germline CDR1 and CDR2 sequences are DFQATT and SNEGSKA (reference sequence). The CDR3 DNA is TGCAGTGCTAGTGGACAGGGGGCGGGCACCCAGTACTTC. Translated, it gives CSASGQGAGTQYF.